Listed below are T cell receptor beta chains from one sample, sequenced in a study of blood T cell repertoires in COVID-19. Profiling relied on immunoSEQ multiplex PCR, and the TCRdb table lists in-frame clones only, not all of them. The sample records hundreds of thousands of clones, roughly 80% being singletons. Sequenced material: peripheral blood. The receptors were sampled from a woman aged 50 to 60 with acute or convalescent COVID-19. Each CDR3 is given with its conserved first and last residue. D genes are given only for firm matches. Clone size appears in some rows only: once, few, many, or a class for an expanded clone.

>TRBJ2-7|TRBV5-8|NA|NA
CASSSTGFRQYF
TGTGCCAGCAGCTCAACGGGGTTCCGGCAGTACTTC
>TRBJ2-7|TRBV30|NA|NA
CAWMSGAKYEQYF
TGTGCCTGGATGTCAGGGGCGAAGTACGAGCAGTACTTC
>TRBJ1-3|TRBV4-1|NA|NA
CASSRSSGYPSGNTIYF
TGCGCCAGCAGCCGAAGCTCAGGGTATCCTTCTGGAAACACCATATATTTT
>TRBJ2-7|TRBV2|NA|TRBD1
CASSKGQGSSYEQYF
TGTGCCAGCAGTAAGGGACAGGGAAGCTCCTACGAGCAGTACTTC
>TRBJ1-5|TRBV6-4|NA|NA
CASSREGNQPQHF
TGTGCCAGCAGTAGAGAGGGCAATCAGCCCCAGCATTTT
>TRBJ1-2|TRBV27|NA|NA
CASSLGQPYGYTF
TGTGCCAGCAGTTTAGGACAGCCATATGGCTACACCTTC
>TRBJ2-3|TRBV5-4|NA|TRBD2
CASSLEAGGDGTDTQYF
TGTGCCAGCAGCTTGGAAGCGGGGGGCGATGGGACAGATACGCAGTATTTT
>TRBJ1-6|TRBV6-1|NA|TRBD1
CASSEAGNRGYSPLHF
TGTGCCAGCAGTGAAGCGGGAAACAGGGGGTATTCACCCCTCCACTTT
>TRBJ1-1|TRBV6-5|NA|TRBD1
CASRRGQGLNTEAFF
TGTGCCAGCCGGCGAGGACAGGGGCTGAACACTGAAGCTTTCTTT
>TRBJ2-7|TRBV5-1|NA|TRBD1
CASSGTGDGQYF
TGCGCCAGCAGCGGGACAGGGGATGGGCAGTACTTC
>TRBJ2-5|TRBV7-6|NA|TRBD1
CASSLIDRGHRETQYF
TGTGCCAGCAGCTTAATTGACAGGGGGCATCGGGAGACCCAGTACTTC
>TRBJ1-4|TRBV28|NA|TRBD1
CASSFGDSREKLFF
TGTGCCAGCAGTTTTGGGGACAGTAGGGAAAAACTGTTTTTT
>TRBJ2-2|TRBV24-1|NA|TRBD1
CATSDRGKGARITGELFF
TGTGCCACCAGTGACCGAGGCAAGGGGGCGCGGATCACCGGGGAGCTGTTTTTT
>TRBJ2-7|TRBV28|NA|TRBD2
CASSSTAGGILYEQYF
TGTGCCAGCAGTTCGACGGCGGGAGGGATTCTCTACGAGCAGTACTTC
>TRBJ1-2|TRBV28|NA|NA
CASSLRVDGYTF
TGTGCCAGCAGTTTACGGGTGGATGGCTACACCTTC
>TRBJ2-7|TRBV5-1|NA|TRBD1
CASSTGQGEFEQYF
TGCGCCAGCAGCACAGGACAGGGGGAATTCGAGCAGTACTTC
>TRBJ1-2|TRBV27|NA|TRBD1
CASSADRAAYFGYTF
TGTGCCAGCAGTGCGGACAGGGCCGCTTACTTTGGCTACACCTTC
>TRBJ1-2|TRBV5-1|few|TRBD1
CASSSAGQGLGYTF
TGCGCCAGCAGCTCCGCCGGACAGGGATTAGGCTACACCTTC
>TRBJ1-1|TRBV28|once|NA
CASKGQPMGEAFF
TGTGCCAGCAAGGGGCAGCCTATGGGTGAAGCTTTCTTT
>TRBJ1-6|TRBV6-1|NA|NA
CASSEWGGSSYNSPLHF
TGTGCCAGCAGTGAATGGGGGGGGAGCTCCTATAATTCACCCCTCCACTTT
>TRBJ1-1|TRBV9|NA|TRBD1
CASSVGDRLNTEAFF
TGTGCCAGCAGCGTAGGGGACAGGCTGAACACTGAAGCTTTCTTT
>TRBJ2-1|TRBV10-3|NA|NA
CAIRGSADNEQFF
TGTGCCATCAGAGGTTCAGCGGACAATGAGCAGTTCTTC